These T cell receptor beta chains were read from a single sample in a study of shared clonotypes between healthy human individuals. Clones were sequenced by immunoSEQ multiplex PCR, and TCRdb holds only the in-frame ones, with some missing. The profile shows around 2.1 million clones, under 97% of them singletons. The sequencing sample was made of naive CD4+ T cells sorted from blood. These receptors came from a man aged 18 to 30 in good health. Each CDR3 is given without its conserved first and last residue. D genes are given only for firm matches. Size tells how often a clone was seen (once, few, many) or the class of an expanded clone, and some rows leave it out.

D gene: TRBD2
V gene: TRBV7-2
clone size: .
CDR3 protein: ASSWREGPPETQY

D gene: TRBD2
V gene: TRBV18
clone size: .
CDR3 protein: ASSPRLAGGLQETQY

D gene: .
V gene: TRBV6-5
clone size: .
CDR3 protein: ASTQAHEQF

D gene: TRBD2
V gene: TRBV28
clone size: .
CDR3 protein: ASTLAGGPYNEQF

D gene: TRBD2
V gene: TRBV9
clone size: once
CDR3 protein: ASSTWTSPATGELF

D gene: TRBD2
V gene: TRBV7-9
clone size: .
CDR3 protein: ASSTSVGDTGELF

D gene: .
V gene: TRBV29-1
clone size: .
CDR3 protein: SVHRGTEAF

D gene: .
V gene: TRBV6-5
clone size: .
CDR3 protein: ASSYPGREGTEAF

D gene: .
V gene: TRBV6-1
clone size: .
CDR3 protein: ASSEPNSPLH

D gene: .
V gene: TRBV5-1
clone size: .
CDR3 protein: ASSLVGVSEQY

D gene: .
V gene: TRBV4-1
clone size: .
CDR3 protein: ASSQLMGGVSGADTQY